A single sample gave rise to the 16 T cell receptor beta chains below, sequenced in a study of beta chain features in type 1 diabetes (dated by TCRdb to the late 2010s). What the research found in general, with its limitations: Type 1 diabetes patients showed a moderate but significant shortening of TCRB CDR3 length in all four CD4+ subsets.

The protocol used for the library was the immunoSEQ multiplex PCR assay. All of the isolated RNA was reverse transcribed with the High Capacity cDNA Reverse Transcription Kit, so expressed TCRB transcripts were sequenced. TCRdb retrieved this table from immuneACCESS and kept in-frame rearrangements only. Not all clones are present; in checked studies, unresolved V genes account for under half, and no reason is known for the remainder. This sample lists 300,000 or so clones; roughly 14% were detected once. Roughly 0.015% of the sample goes to the ten largest clones. Their antigen targets remain unknown. Source material: naive CD4+ T cells from blood. In light of the paper, this sample's cell subset or site label describes: true naive CD4+ T cells. These receptors all come from a woman between 18 and 29 years old with type 1 diabetes.

This clone was picked up a small number of times. The chain carries TRBV7-2 and TRBJ2-4, with 8 positions matching TRBD2. The CDR3 is 14 amino acids. Germline CDR1 reads SGHTA; CDR2 reads FQGNSA. J lost 3 bases, V lost 10 bases, and 8 bases had no gene match. The CDR3 loop reads CATARTSGKNIQYF. The CDR3 bases are TGTGCCACGGCTAGAACTAGCGGCAAAAACATTCAGTACTTC. Complete variable domain (other parts from reference TRBV7-2 and TRBJ2-4): GAGVSQSPSNKVTEKGKDVELRCDPISGHTALYWYRQSLGQGLEFLIYFQGNSAPDKSGLPSDRFSAERTGGSVSTLTIQRTQQEDSAVYLCATARTSGKNIQYFGAGTRLSVL.

The chain is built from TRBV25-1 and TRBJ2-1; no clear D gene. The V end was cut by 5 bases, the J end by 9 bases, with 14 bases between. CDR1 and CDR2 from the germline V gene are MGHDK and SYGVNS. The CDR3 contains 13 residues. The CDR3 coding sequence is TGTGCCAGCAGTTCAATCACGAGGAGTGAGCAGTTCTTC. Translating it yields CASSSITRSEQFF.

This chain joins TRBV7-2 and TRBJ1-5; no clear D gene. This CDR3 has 14 amino acids. V was cut by 3 bases and J by 4 bases, with 10 bases left in between. The germline V gene encodes CDR1 SGHTA and CDR2 FQGNSA. The CDR3 loop reads CASSFAGINQPQHF. DNA of the CDR3: TGTGCCAGCAGCTTCGCCGGGATTAATCAGCCCCAGCATTTT.

The genes are TRBV5-4 and TRBJ2-5, with TRBD1 matching over 7 bases. CDR3 length: 15 residues. CDR1 and CDR2 (germline): SGHNT, YYREEE (reference sequence). The V and J ends lost 4 bases and 5 bases, in that order; junction bases with no gene match: 11. DNA of the CDR3: TGTGCCAGCAGCGCTCAAACAGGGGTGGGGGAGACCCAGTACTTC. Its protein product is CASSAQTGVGETQYF.

This clone appeared a few times. V usage is TRBV4-2 and J usage is TRBJ2-2, with 9 bases that match TRBD1. CDR1 is LGHNA and CDR2 is YNFKEQ in the germline V gene. The V and J ends lost 4 bases and 5 bases, in that order; junction bases with no gene match: 5. The CDR3 has 15 amino acids. CDR3 sequence reads: CASSPRTGETGELFF. CDR3 DNA sequence: TGTGCCAGCAGCCCCCGGACAGGGGAGACCGGGGAGCTGTTTTTT.

This chain connects TRBV14 to TRBJ2-3; D gene uncertain. Germline assignment: CDR1 SGHDN and CDR2 FVKESK. The V gene lost 4 bases and the J gene lost 4 bases, with 3 bases spanning the gap. This CDR3 contains 11 residues. The CDR3 nucleotides read TGTGCCAGCAGCCGAGCAGATACGCAGTATTTT. Residues: CASSRADTQYF.

This clone has a handful of counts. This chain links TRBV4-1 with TRBJ2-6; 12 nucleotides match TRBD2. CDR3 length equals 20 residues. Germline-derived CDR1 and CDR2 are MGHRA and YSYEKL. With V trimmed by 5 bases and J by 0 bases, 11 bases remained unmatched. The CDR3 sequence is CASSSRTSGTPPSGANVLTF. The CDR3 DNA sequence: TGCGCCAGCAGCTCCCGGACTAGCGGGACACCGCCCTCTGGGGCCAACGTCCTGACTTTC.

V is TRBV19 and J is TRBJ1-4; 8 nucleotides align to TRBD1. This CDR3 has 15 amino acids. Germline V gives CDR1 LNHDA, CDR2 SQIVND (reference sequence). J was trimmed by 2 bases and V by 7 bases; bases with no gene match: 6. The CDR3 nucleotides are TGTGCCAGTAAGCCGACAGGGGTCACTAATGAAAAACTGTTTTTT. Translating gives CASKPTGVTNEKLFF. Based on the CDR3 plus reference TRBV19 and TRBJ1-4, the full variable domain is DGGITQSPKYLFRKEGQNVTLSCEQNLNHDAMYWYRQDPGQGLRLIYYSQIVNDFQKGDIAEGYSVSREKKESFPLTVTSAQKNPTAFYLCASKPTGVTNEKLFFGSGTQLSVL.

The chain is built from TRBV7-3 and TRBJ2-3, with D possibly matching TRBD1 (5 bases). The CDR3 runs to 15 residues. Germline CDR1 reads SGHTA; CDR2 reads FQGTGA. Trimming took 1 base from V and 4 from J, leaving 12 bases between them. CDR3: CASSLSLGRSDTQYF. The CDR3 nucleotides are TGTGCCAGCAGCTTAAGTCTGGGGCGCTCAGATACGCAGTATTTT.

CDR3 sequence: CASSTHTTEAFF. The CDR3 coding sequence is TGTGCCAGCAGCACGCACACCACTGAAGCTTTCTTT. This chain uses TRBV7-9 with TRBJ1-1; D is ambiguous. The germline CDR1 and CDR2 sequences are SEHNR and FQNEAQ (reference sequence). The V gene lost 5 bases and the J gene lost 4 bases, with 8 bases spanning the gap. CDR3 length: 12 residues.

There are a few counts of this clone. This chain uses TRBV28 with TRBJ2-4, with a tentative D call TRBD1 (5 bases). This CDR3 has 16 residues. The V gene lost 2 bases and the J gene lost 0 bases, with 11 bases spanning the gap. CDR1 is MDHEN and CDR2 is SYDVKM in the germline V gene. CDR3 in amino acids: CASSLAGSTAKNIQYF. CDR3 nucleotides: TGTGCCAGCAGTTTAGCAGGGTCAACAGCCAAAAACATTCAGTACTTC.

V is TRBV11-2 and J is TRBJ2-1; 7 bases agree with TRBD1. The CDR3 is 15 amino acids. In germline, CDR1 is SGHAT, CDR2 FQNNGV. V trimming: 5 bases; J trimming: 10 bases; junction bases outside the gene matches: 14. The CDR3: CASSTPRQGGYEQFF. The CDR3 DNA reads TGTGCCAGCAGCACACCACGACAGGGCGGGTACGAGCAGTTCTTC.

This clone appeared a few times. The chain uses TRBV25-1 and TRBJ2-5; 9 bases are shared with TRBD1. CDR1 and CDR2 from the germline V gene are MGHDK and SYGVNS. This CDR3 is 14 amino acids long. With 6 bases clipped from V and 3 bases from J, the junction kept 5 bases outside the gene matches. The CDR3 DNA is TGTGCCAGCAGACATACAGGGGGCGAAGAGACCCAGTACTTC. Translation: CASRHTGGEETQYF.

This clone was counted only a few times. The genes are TRBV7-9 and TRBJ2-6; 7 bases map to TRBD1. The V gene's germline CDR1 is SEHNR and CDR2 FQNEAQ (reference sequence). The CDR3 has 16 residues. V was pared by 11 bases and J by 0 bases, with 10 bases of the junction left unmatched. DNA of the CDR3: TGTGCCTCGAGCTGGGACAGCCCCTCTGGGGCCAACGTCCTGACTTTC. Amino acid sequence: CASSWDSPSGANVLTF.

This clone has only a few counts. The V call is TRBV30, the J call TRBJ1-2; D is unresolved. The germline V gene has CDR1 GTSNPN and CDR2 SVGIG (reference sequence). The ends were cut back, 4 bases at V and 4 bases at J, with 19 bases in the middle. This CDR3 region has 15 residues. The DNA of the CDR3 is TGTGCCTGGACTAGCCGGAACGGTTGGGTCTATGGCTACACCTTC. It translates to CAWTSRNGWVYGYTF.

This clone has only a few counts. The J gene is TRBJ2-5, the V gene TRBV7-3; D unresolved. The length of the CDR3 is 15 residues. With 6 bases removed from V and 1 base from J, the gap between germline ends came to 15 bases. Germline CDR1 reads SGHTA; CDR2 reads FQGTGA. CDR3 nucleotides: TGTGCCAGCAGATCCCCCGGCGGTGCCCAAGAGACCCAGTACTTC. Translated: CASRSPGGAQETQYF.